The 21 T cell receptor beta chains below come from one sample, sequenced in a study of CD4 T cell repertoires in COVID-19. Clones were read by immunoSEQ multiplex PCR, and TCRdb kept only the in-frame ones, dropping some. The table has about 75,000 clones, about four fifths seen once. The sequenced sample was CD4+ T cells from peripheral blood, obtained after recovery from COVID-19. These receptors all stem from a human donor who had COVID-19.

The V and J genes are TRBV5-1 and TRBJ2-6; D may correspond to TRBD1 or TRBD2 (5 bases each). The V gene lost 7 bases and the J gene lost 0 bases, with 5 bases spanning the gap. Germline lookup yields CDR1 SGHRS and CDR2 YFSETQ. CDR3 length equals 13 residues. The CDR3, as DNA: TGCGCCAGCGGGGGCTCTGGGGCCAACGTCCTGACTTTC. Its protein product is CASGGSGANVLTF.

In this sample, this clone turned up once. This chain connects TRBV5-6 to TRBJ1-5, with TRBD1 as a possible D gene (6 bases). The ends were cut back, 5 bases at V and 9 bases at J, with 21 bases in the middle. The CDR3 has 15 amino acids. The V gene's germline CDR1 is SGHDT and CDR2 YYEEEE. The CDR3 loop reads CASSSTGSSHRPQHF. In DNA form, the CDR3 reads TGTGCCAGCAGTTCTACAGGGAGTTCCCATCGGCCCCAGCATTTT.

The rearrangement links TRBV5-8 to TRBJ2-2, with 9 bases identical to TRBD1. The CDR3 is 16 residues long. V was clipped by 5 bases and J by 0 bases; unmatched bases: 5. Germline CDR1 SGHTS, CDR2 YDEGEE. In nucleotides, the CDR3 is TGTGCCAGCAGTTATCGGACAGGGGCGAACACCGGGGAGCTGTTTTTT. This gives the protein CASSYRTGANTGELFF.

This clone was seen a handful of times. The V and J genes are TRBV28 and TRBJ1-5, with a possible D match to TRBD1 (5 bases). CDR1 and CDR2 (germline): MDHEN, SYDVKM. Trimming removed 6 bases at V and 0 bases at J, with 12 bases between. The CDR3 consists of 15 residues. CDR3 nucleotide sequence: TGTGCCAGCAGCCCGCCAGGGTATAGCAATCAGCCCCAGCATTTT. It specifies CASSPPGYSNQPQHF.

The rearrangement links TRBV7-3 to TRBJ1-1; 8 bases line up with TRBD1. This CDR3 is 17 amino acids long. Germline CDR1 and CDR2: SGHTA and FQGTGA. The ends lost 4 bases at V and 3 bases at J; junction bases unmatched: 13. The CDR3 bases are TGTGCCAGCAGCTCCAACGGAGGACAGGGAGGCCACACTGAAGCTTTCTTT. Residues: CASSSNGGQGGHTEAFF.

The rearrangement joins TRBV10-3 to TRBJ2-5; maybe TRBD1 (6 bases). V was clipped by 10 bases and J by 0 bases, with 12 bases between them. Germline CDR1 is ENHRY and CDR2 is SYGVKD. The CDR3 spans 13 residues. The chain's CDR3 is CATADRNQETQYF. In DNA, the CDR3 is TGTGCCACCGCAGACAGGAACCAAGAGACCCAGTACTTC.

The CDR3 is CASRFGGSGFYEQYF. In nucleotides, the CDR3 is TGTGCCAGCAGATTCGGGGGTAGTGGGTTCTACGAGCAGTACTTC. This chain connects TRBV6-1 to TRBJ2-7, with a weak D call TRBD2 (6 bases). V shed 6 bases and J shed 3 bases, with 18 bases lying between them. CDR1 and CDR2 from the germline V gene are MNHNS and SASEGT. The CDR3 is 15 residues long.

This chain links TRBV28 with TRBJ1-2; 11 bases are shared with TRBD1. The CDR3 extends over 14 amino acids. CDR1 is MDHEN and CDR2 is SYDVKM in the germline V gene. Trimming at V came to 3 bases and at J to 8 bases, leaving 5 bases not matched to a gene. The CDR3 reads CASSFGDRGRGYTF. The CDR3 nucleotides read TGTGCCAGCAGTTTTGGGGACAGGGGGAGAGGCTACACCTTC.

This clone was counted once. The chain carries TRBV5-6 and TRBJ2-5, with TRBD2 identical over 7 bases. The CDR3 is 14 amino acids. Trimming at V came to 6 bases and at J to 2 bases, leaving 7 bases not matched to a gene. Germline V lookup: CDR1 SGHDT, CDR2 YYEEEE. CDR3 DNA sequence: TGTGCCAGCACCCTGGGCGGGGGACAAGAGACCCAGTACTTC. Its translation is CASTLGGGQETQYF.

The rearrangement uses TRBV11-2 and TRBJ1-2; D might be TRBD1 (5 bases). CDR1 is SGHAT, CDR2 FQNNGV, per germline. This CDR3 contains 14 residues. V was cut by 1 base and J by 3 bases, with 9 bases left in between. The CDR3 sequence is CASSLGEGYYGYTF. The CDR3 coding sequence is TGTGCCAGCAGCTTAGGAGAGGGGTACTATGGCTACACCTTC.

With respect to this clone: Its ends do not fully match the called genes, so a read error is possible. J is TRBJ1-5 and V is TRBV6-5; a weak D match, TRBD1 (5 bases). The CDR3 spans 15 residues. Germline V gene sequence: CDR1 MNHEY, CDR2 SVGAGI. This CDR3 is CASSYSGKGNQPQHF. CDR3 bases: TGTGCCAGCAGCTACTCAGGGAAGGGCAATCAGCCCCAGCATTTT.

This rearrangement joins TRBV5-5 to TRBJ1-5, with D maybe TRBD1 (6 bases). The CDR3 extends over 16 amino acids. Germline CDR1 reads SGHKS; CDR2 reads YYEKEE (reference sequence). The V end was cut by 0 bases, the J end by 4 bases, with 14 bases between. The CDR3 sequence: CASSLGGTNPNQPQHF. CDR3 sequence (DNA): TGTGCCAGCAGCTTGGGGGGGACAAACCCAAATCAGCCCCAGCATTTT.

The V call is TRBV5-5, the J call TRBJ2-7; 10 positions agree with TRBD1. The CDR3 totals 14 residues. V gave up 4 bases and J gave up 6 bases; unmatched junction bases: 7. CDR1 is SGHKS and CDR2 is YYEKEE in the germline V gene (reference sequence). The CDR3 sequence: CASSRRDRGPEQYF. Here the CDR3 DNA reads TGTGCCAGCAGCCGCAGGGACAGGGGCCCCGAGCAGTACTTC.

The chain has TRBV19 and TRBJ2-7, with D perhaps being TRBD1 or TRBD2 (5 bases each). Germline V gene data show CDR1 as LNHDA and CDR2 as SQIVND (reference sequence). V lost 5 bases to trimming and J lost 7 bases, with 12 bases between them. The CDR3 extends over 12 amino acids. CDR3 coding DNA: TGTGCCAGTAGTGGGGGAAGAAGGGAGCAGTACTTC. This sequence encodes CASSGGRREQYF.

The chain has TRBV10-3 and TRBJ1-2, with D possibly being TRBD1 (6 bases). CDR1 is ENHRY, CDR2 SYGVKD, per germline. This CDR3 has 14 amino acids. Trimming cost V 3 bases and J 3 bases, with 11 bases left between them. CDR3 nucleotides: TGTGCCATCAGTGACGGGGGGCAGTACTATGGCTACACCTTC. Amino acid sequence: CAISDGGQYYGYTF.

Concerning this clone: One junction end does not reproduce the germline sequence, and a read error may be involved. The sample carries other DNA sequences with the same CDR3. V and J are TRBV10-3 and TRBJ1-2, with 7 bases that match TRBD1. CDR1 is ENHRY and CDR2 is SYGVKD in the germline V gene. The CDR3 totals 14 residues. In nucleotides, the CDR3 is TGTGCCATCAGTGGATCCACAGGGGACTACGGCTACACCTTC. It encodes CAISGSTGDYGYTF.

The chain combines TRBV18 with TRBJ2-3, with 8 bases that match TRBD2. Germline V lookup: CDR1 KGHSH, CDR2 LQKENI. This CDR3 is built from 15 residues. V shed 3 bases and J 3 bases; nucleotides not matched to a gene: 5. The CDR3 sequence is CASSPSGSGTDTQYF. DNA of the CDR3: TGTGCCAGCTCACCCAGCGGGAGTGGTACAGATACGCAGTATTTT.

This clone turned up a few times. V is TRBV4-2 and J is TRBJ2-5; TRBD1 aligns across 8 bases. Germline CDR1 and CDR2: LGHNA and YNFKEQ. V shed 0 bases and J 7 bases; nucleotides not matched to a gene: 7. This CDR3 has 15 amino acids. In DNA, the CDR3 is TGTGCCAGCAGCCAAGACAGGGGGCGTAGCCGGACCCAGTACTTC. It codes for CASSQDRGRSRTQYF.

The chain uses TRBV18 and TRBJ2-1; no clear D. V was pared by 1 base and J by 2 bases, with 9 bases between. This CDR3 contains 15 residues. Germline CDR1 is KGHSH and CDR2 is LQKENI. The CDR3 protein is CASSPRSATYNEQFF. CDR3 DNA: TGTGCCAGCTCACCACGCTCTGCTACCTACAATGAGCAGTTCTTC. The full variable domain, with the rest looked up from reference TRBV18 and TRBJ2-1, is NAGVMQNPRHLVRRRGQEARLRCSPMKGHSHVYWYRQLPEEGLKFMVYLQKENIIDESGMPKERFSAEFPKEGPSILRIQQVVRGDSAAYFCASSPRSATYNEQFFGPGTRLTVL.

The DNA of the CDR3 is TGCGCCAGCAGCCAAGAAGGACAGCCTTCCTACGAGCAGTACTTC. This sequence encodes CASSQEGQPSYEQYF. The chain employs TRBV4-1 and TRBJ2-7, with D possibly being TRBD1 (6 bases). The germline V and J ends were trimmed by 0 bases and 1 base, with 10 bases remaining between them. Germline CDR1 reads MGHRA; CDR2 reads YSYEKL. This CDR3 is built from 15 residues.

This chain connects TRBV28 to TRBJ2-4; 12 bases agree with TRBD2. Germline V CDR1 and CDR2: MDHEN, SYDVKM. The CDR3 runs 17 residues. The V segment lost 5 bases and the J segment 3 bases; nucleotides outside the gene matches: 8. The CDR3: CASSLTGTSGHKNIQYF. In DNA form, the CDR3 reads TGTGCCAGCAGTCTGACCGGGACTAGCGGGCACAAAAACATTCAGTACTTC.